The rows below give T cell receptor beta chains drawn from one sample of a study of cytomegalovirus exposure and HLA in healthy donors. The table came from immunoSEQ multiplex PCR; TCRdb's copy has only in-frame clones and leaves some out. Of 150,000 or so clones in the sample, more than 65% were seen once. Material for sequencing was PBMCs. All receptors derive from a man younger than 45 in good health and CMV-seronegative. The conserved cysteine and the conserved F or W are not part of the CDR3 here. The order of the fields is V gene, CDR3 length, J gene, CDR3 protein.

v_call: TRBV27; cdr3_length: 16; j_call: TRBJ1-3; cdr3_aa: ASSIRQEERLEGNTIY
v_call: TRBV28; cdr3_length: 13; j_call: TRBJ1-1; cdr3_aa: ASSFAPGGYTEAF
v_call: TRBV6-6; cdr3_length: 11; j_call: TRBJ2-2; cdr3_aa: ASNQADTGELF
v_call: TRBV27; cdr3_length: 12; j_call: TRBJ2-7; cdr3_aa: ASRLTGTTYEQY
v_call: TRBV6-4; cdr3_length: 11; j_call: TRBJ2-3; cdr3_aa: ASGTSPTDTQY
v_call: TRBV5-6; cdr3_length: 13; j_call: TRBJ2-7; cdr3_aa: ASKDTGGVEGEQY
v_call: TRBV5-1; cdr3_length: 13; j_call: TRBJ1-6; cdr3_aa: ASSFEGTGNSPLH
v_call: TRBV27; cdr3_length: 13; j_call: TRBJ2-7; cdr3_aa: ASSYGTGGTYEQY
v_call: TRBV6-5; cdr3_length: 12; j_call: TRBJ1-2; cdr3_aa: ASSVPGQGQGYT
v_call: TRBV27; cdr3_length: 11; j_call: TRBJ2-3; cdr3_aa: ASSLIQADTQY
v_call: TRBV11-2; cdr3_length: 17; j_call: TRBJ1-1; cdr3_aa: ASSLRFGGRGLGDTEAF
v_call: TRBV28; cdr3_length: 13; j_call: TRBJ1-6; cdr3_aa: ASIPGVTGTREHH
v_call: TRBV30; cdr3_length: 15; j_call: TRBJ1-2; cdr3_aa: AWSVGTGGAGVYGYT
v_call: TRBV10-2; cdr3_length: 11; j_call: TRBJ1-2; cdr3_aa: ASSEGGYYGYT
v_call: TRBV9; cdr3_length: 14; j_call: TRBJ2-7; cdr3_aa: ASSVGTGTASIEQY
v_call: TRBV9; cdr3_length: 15; j_call: TRBJ2-2; cdr3_aa: ASSVSLAGYDTGELF
v_call: TRBV7-6; cdr3_length: 14; j_call: TRBJ2-1; cdr3_aa: ASSLVSSGLLNEQF